This TCR beta chain came from a study of regulatory T cells in long-lasting Graves disease. iRepertoire HTBI primers and Arm-PCR of CDR3 regions built TCR beta libraries. Via MiXCR, TCRdb re-called the multiplex PCR reads, giving one row per CDR3 protein. The repertoire holds some 330,000 distinct CDR3 sequences, with around 11% as singletons. Unmatched junction bases numbered 8, after V lost 4 bases and J lost 5 bases. Germline V gives CDR1 MNHEY, CDR2 SMNVEV (reference sequence). The CDR3 consists of 14 residues. As to time point: newly diagnosed GD, antithyroid drugs for less than 3 months. The TCR library was made from RNA extracted from PBMCs. In Xi'an, China, an endocrinology department was the source of patients. A volume of around 9.9 milliliters of peripheral blood was collected in EDTA tubes. This clonotype was counted many times. Its antigen is not known. Study observations and caveats: There were preferences for TRBV28, TRBJ1-2 and TRBJ2-5 in persistent disease.

The sample also formed part of further work on T cells in Graves' hyperthyroidism and ophthalmopathy. That work states: First-round RT-PCR with HTBI primers amplified the TCR CDR3 region.

The TCR comes from a woman between 18 and 30 years old with Graves disease. The J gene is TRBJ2-7, the V gene TRBV27; TRBD2 matches at 7 bases. Sequencing was performed on peripheral blood mononuclear cells (PBMCs), taken at new diagnosis, from a patient treated with antithyroid drugs. CDR3 in amino acids: CASSYGTKRNEQYF. DNA of the CDR3: TGTGCCAGCAGTTACGGGACTAAAAGGAACGAGCAGTACTTC.